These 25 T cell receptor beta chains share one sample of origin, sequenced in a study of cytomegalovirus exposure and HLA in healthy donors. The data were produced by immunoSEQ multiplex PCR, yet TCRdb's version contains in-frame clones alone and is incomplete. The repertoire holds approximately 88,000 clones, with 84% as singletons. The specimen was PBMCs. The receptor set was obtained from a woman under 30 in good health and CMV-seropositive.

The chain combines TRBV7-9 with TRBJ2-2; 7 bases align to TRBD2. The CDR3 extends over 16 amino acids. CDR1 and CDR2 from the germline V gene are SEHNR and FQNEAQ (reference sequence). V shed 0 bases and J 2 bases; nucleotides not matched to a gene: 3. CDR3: CASSLAPGGNTGELFF. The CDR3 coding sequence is TGTGCCAGCAGCTTAGCGCCGGGAGGTAACACCGGGGAGCTGTTTTTT.

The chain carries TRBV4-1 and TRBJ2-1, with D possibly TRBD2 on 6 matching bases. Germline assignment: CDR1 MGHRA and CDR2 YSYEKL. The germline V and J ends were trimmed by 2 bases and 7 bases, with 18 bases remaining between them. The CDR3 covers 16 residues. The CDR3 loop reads CASSQKVGTGENEQFF. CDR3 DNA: TGCGCCAGCAGCCAAAAAGTGGGGACTGGAGAGAATGAGCAGTTCTTC.

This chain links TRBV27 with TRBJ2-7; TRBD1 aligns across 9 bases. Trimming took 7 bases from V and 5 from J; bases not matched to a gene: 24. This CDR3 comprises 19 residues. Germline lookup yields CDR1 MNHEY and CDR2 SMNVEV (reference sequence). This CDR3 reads CASKTRKLNRRDRAHEQYF. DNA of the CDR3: TGTGCCAGCAAGACGCGAAAACTTAACCGGCGGGACAGGGCCCACGAGCAGTACTTC.

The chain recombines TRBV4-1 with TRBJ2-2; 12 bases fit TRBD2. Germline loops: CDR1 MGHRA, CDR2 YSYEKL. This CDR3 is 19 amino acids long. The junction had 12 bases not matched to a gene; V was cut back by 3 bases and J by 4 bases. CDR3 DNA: TGCGCCAGCAGCCATCTACCGGGACTAGCGGGTGTCCCCACCGGGGAGCTGTTTTTT. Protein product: CASSHLPGLAGVPTGELFF.

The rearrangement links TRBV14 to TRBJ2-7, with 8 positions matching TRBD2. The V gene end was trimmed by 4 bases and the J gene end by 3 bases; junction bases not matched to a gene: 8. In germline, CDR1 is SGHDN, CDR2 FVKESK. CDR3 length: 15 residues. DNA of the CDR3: TGTGCCAGCAGCCGCGCTAGACGGGGGGGCTACGAGCAGTACTTC. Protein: CASSRARRGGYEQYF.

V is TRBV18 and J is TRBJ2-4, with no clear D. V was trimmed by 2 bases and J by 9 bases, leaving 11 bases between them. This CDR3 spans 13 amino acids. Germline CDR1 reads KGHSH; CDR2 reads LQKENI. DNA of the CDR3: TGTGCCAGCTCACCAGATTCTCCGCGCATTCAGTACTTC. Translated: CASSPDSPRIQYF. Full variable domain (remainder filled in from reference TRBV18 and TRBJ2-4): NAGVMQNPRHLVRRRGQEARLRCSPMKGHSHVYWYRQLPEEGLKFMVYLQKENIIDESGMPKERFSAEFPKEGPSILRIQQVVRGDSAAYFCASSPDSPRIQYFGAGTRLSVL.

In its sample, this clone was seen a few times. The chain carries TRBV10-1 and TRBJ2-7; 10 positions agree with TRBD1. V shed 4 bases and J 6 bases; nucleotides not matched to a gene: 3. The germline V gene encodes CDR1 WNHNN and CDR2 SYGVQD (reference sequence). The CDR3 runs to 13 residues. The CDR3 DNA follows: TGCGCCAGCAGTGCGGGACAGGGGCTCGAGCAGTACTTC. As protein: CASSAGQGLEQYF.

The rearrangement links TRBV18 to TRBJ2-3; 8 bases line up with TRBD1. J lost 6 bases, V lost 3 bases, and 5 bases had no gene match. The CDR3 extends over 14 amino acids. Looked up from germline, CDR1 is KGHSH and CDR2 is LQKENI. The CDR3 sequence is CASSPGQGSDTQYF. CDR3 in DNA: TGTGCCAGCTCACCTGGACAGGGAAGTGATACGCAGTATTTT.

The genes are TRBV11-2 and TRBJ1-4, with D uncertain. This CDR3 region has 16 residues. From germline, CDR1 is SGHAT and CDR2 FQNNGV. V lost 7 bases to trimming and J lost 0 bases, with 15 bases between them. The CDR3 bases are TGTGCCAGCAAGAGGGTGGGTGGGCCAACTAATGAAAAACTGTTTTTT. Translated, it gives CASKRVGGPTNEKLFF.

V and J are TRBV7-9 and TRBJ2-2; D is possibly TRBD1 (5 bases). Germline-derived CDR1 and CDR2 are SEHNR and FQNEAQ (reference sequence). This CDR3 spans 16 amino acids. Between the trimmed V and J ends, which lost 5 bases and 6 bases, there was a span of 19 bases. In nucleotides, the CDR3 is TGTGCCAGCAGCGTCCAGGGAATAGGAAACGCCGGGGAGCTGTTTTTT. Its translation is CASSVQGIGNAGELFF.

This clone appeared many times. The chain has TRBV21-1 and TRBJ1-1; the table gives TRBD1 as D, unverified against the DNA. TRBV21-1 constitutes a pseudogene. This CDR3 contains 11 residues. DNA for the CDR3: TGTGCCAGCAGACAGGTCGAACGAGCTTTCTTT. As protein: CASRQVERAFF.

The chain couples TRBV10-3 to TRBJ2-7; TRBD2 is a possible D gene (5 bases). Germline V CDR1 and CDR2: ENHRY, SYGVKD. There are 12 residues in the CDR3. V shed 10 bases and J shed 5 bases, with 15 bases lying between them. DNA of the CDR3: TGTGCCACCGCGACTTCGAGGGACGAGCAGTACTTC. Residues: CATATSRDEQYF.

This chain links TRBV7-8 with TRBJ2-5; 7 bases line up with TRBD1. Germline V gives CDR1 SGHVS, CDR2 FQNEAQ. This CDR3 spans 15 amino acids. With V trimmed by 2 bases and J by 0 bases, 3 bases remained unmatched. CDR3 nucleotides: TGTGCCAGCAGCTTACGGGGACAGTACCAAGAGACCCAGTACTTC. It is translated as CASSLRGQYQETQYF.

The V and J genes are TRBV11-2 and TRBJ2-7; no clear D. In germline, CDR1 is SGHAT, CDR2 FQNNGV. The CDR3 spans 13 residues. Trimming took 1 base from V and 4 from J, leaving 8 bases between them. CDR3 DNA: TGTGCCAGCAGCTTAGTTCTGGCTTACGAGCAGTACTTC. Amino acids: CASSLVLAYEQYF.

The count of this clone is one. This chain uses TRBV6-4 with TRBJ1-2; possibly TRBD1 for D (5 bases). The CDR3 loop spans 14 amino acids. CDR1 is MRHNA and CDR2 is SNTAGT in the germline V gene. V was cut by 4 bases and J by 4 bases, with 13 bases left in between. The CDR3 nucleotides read TGTGCCAGCAGTGCGGGGGAAAGAGGCTATGGCTACACCTTC. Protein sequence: CASSAGERGYGYTF.

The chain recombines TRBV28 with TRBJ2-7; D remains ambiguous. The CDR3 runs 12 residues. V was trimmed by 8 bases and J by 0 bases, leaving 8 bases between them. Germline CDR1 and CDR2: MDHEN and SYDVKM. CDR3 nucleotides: TGTGCCAGCTTTGCTAGCTCCTACGAGCAGTACTTC. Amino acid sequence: CASFASSYEQYF.

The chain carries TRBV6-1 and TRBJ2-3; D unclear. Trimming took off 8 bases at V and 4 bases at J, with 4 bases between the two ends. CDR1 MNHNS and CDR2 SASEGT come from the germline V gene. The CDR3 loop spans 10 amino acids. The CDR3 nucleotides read TGTGCCAGCCGGGCAGATACGCAGTATTTT. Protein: CASRADTQYF.

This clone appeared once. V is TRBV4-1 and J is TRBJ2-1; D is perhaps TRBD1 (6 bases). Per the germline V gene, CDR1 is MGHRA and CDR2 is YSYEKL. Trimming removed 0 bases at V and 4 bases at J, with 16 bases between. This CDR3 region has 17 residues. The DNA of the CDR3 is TGCGCCAGCAGCCAAGAAACACAGGACAGCTTTTACAATGAGCAGTTCTTC. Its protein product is CASSQETQDSFYNEQFF.

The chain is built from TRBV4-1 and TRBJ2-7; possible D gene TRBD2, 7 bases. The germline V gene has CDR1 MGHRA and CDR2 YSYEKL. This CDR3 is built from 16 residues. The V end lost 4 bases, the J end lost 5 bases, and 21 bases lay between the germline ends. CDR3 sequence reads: CASSRPGGGWEHEQYF. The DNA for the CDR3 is TGCGCCAGCAGCCGCCCTGGGGGGGGCTGGGAGCACGAGCAGTACTTC.

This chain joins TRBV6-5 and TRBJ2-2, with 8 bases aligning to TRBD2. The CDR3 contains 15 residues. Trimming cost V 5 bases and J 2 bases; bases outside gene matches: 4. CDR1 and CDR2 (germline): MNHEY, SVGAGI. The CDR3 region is CASSVSGANTGELFF. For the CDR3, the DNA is TGTGCCAGCAGTGTTAGCGGGGCCAACACCGGGGAGCTGTTTTTT.

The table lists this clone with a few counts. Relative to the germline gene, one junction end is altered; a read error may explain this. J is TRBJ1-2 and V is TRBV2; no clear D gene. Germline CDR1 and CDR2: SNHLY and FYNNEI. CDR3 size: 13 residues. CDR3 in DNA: TGTGCCAGCAGTGAACATCCGAATAATGACCTAGCCTTC. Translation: CASSEHPNNDLAF. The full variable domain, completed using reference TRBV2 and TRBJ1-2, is EPEVTQTPSHQVTQMGQEVILRCVPISNHLYFYWYRQILGQKVEFLVSFYNNEISEKSEIFDDQFSVERPDGSNFTLKIRSTKLEDSAMYFCASSEHPNNDLAFGSGTRLTVV.

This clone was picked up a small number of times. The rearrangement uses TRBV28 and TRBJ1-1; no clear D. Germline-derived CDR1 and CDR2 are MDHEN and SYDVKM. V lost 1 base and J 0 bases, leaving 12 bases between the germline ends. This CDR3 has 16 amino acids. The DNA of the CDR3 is TGTGCCAGCAGTTTATTAGGGAGAGACATGAACACTGAAGCTTTCTTT. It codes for CASSLLGRDMNTEAFF.

CDR3 region: CASKRRGKSTDTQYF. For the CDR3, the DNA is TGTGCCAGCAAGAGGCGGGGGAAAAGCACAGATACGCAGTATTTT. The V and J genes are TRBV6-5 and TRBJ2-3, with 7 bases identical to TRBD2. Germline V lookup: CDR1 MNHEY, CDR2 SVGAGI. V was clipped by 7 bases and J by 0 bases; unmatched bases: 7. The CDR3 spans 15 residues.

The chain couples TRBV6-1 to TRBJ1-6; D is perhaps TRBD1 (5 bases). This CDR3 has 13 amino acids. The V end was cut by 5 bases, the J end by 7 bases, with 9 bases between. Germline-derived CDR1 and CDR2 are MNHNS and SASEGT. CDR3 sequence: CASSSAGNSPLHF. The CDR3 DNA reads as TGTGCCAGCAGTTCCGCAGGGAATTCACCCCTCCACTTT.

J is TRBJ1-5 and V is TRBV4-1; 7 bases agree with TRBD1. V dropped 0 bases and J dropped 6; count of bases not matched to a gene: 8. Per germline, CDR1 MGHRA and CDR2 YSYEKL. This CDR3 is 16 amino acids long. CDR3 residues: CASSQDGRGCCQPQHF. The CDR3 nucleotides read TGCGCCAGCAGCCAAGATGGCAGGGGGTGTTGTCAGCCCCAGCATTTT.